The 11 T cell receptor beta chains listed next were all sequenced from one sample in a study of blood T cell repertoires in COVID-19. The protocol was immunoSEQ multiplex PCR, while the TCRdb copy is restricted to in-frame clones and leaves out a portion. The profile shows 200,000 to 250,000 clones, approximately 87% of them singletons. Sequencing was done on a sample of PBMCs or T cells enriched from blood (not recorded which). These receptors all stem from a woman in her forties or fifties in a cohort exposed to, infected with or recovered from COVID-19 (not recorded which).

The chain joins TRBV13 to TRBJ2-6; the D gene is possibly TRBD2 (5 bases). CDR1 PRHDT and CDR2 FYEKMQ come from the germline V gene (reference sequence). The CDR3 is made up of 16 amino acids. V lost 5 bases to trimming and J lost 4 bases, with 15 bases between them. CDR3 in DNA: TGTGCCAGCAGCCCAACGATGATAGCGGGGGCCAACGTCCTGACTTTC. Its translation: CASSPTMIAGANVLTF.

This sequence joins TRBV5-4 and TRBJ1-1, with no clear D. Per germline, CDR1 SGHNT and CDR2 YYREEE (reference sequence). The CDR3 length is 16 residues. V lost 4 bases and J 2 bases, leaving 18 bases between the germline ends. The CDR3 region has the DNA TGTGCCAGCAGCCCTTTTCCGCCAACCACAAACACTGAAGCTTTCTTT. Translating gives CASSPFPPTTNTEAFF.

This sequence joins TRBV2 and TRBJ1-1; TRBD1 aligns across 12 bases. With V trimmed by 6 bases and J by 6 bases, 2 bases remained unmatched. This CDR3 contains 13 residues. Per germline, CDR1 SNHLY and CDR2 FYNNEI. The CDR3 reads CASRRDRGPEAFF. The CDR3 bases are TGTGCCAGCAGACGGGACAGGGGGCCTGAAGCTTTCTTT.

The chain uses TRBV5-1 and TRBJ2-7, with D perhaps TRBD1 (5 bases). V lost 0 bases, J lost 6 bases, and 10 bases lay in between. The CDR3 has 13 amino acids. Germline V gene sequence: CDR1 SGHRS, CDR2 YFSETQ. In DNA form, the CDR3 reads TGCGCCAGCAGCTTGGTCGCAGGGCCCGAGCAGTACTTC. Its protein is CASSLVAGPEQYF.

This chain uses TRBV5-8 with TRBJ1-5, with D uncertain. Germline V gene sequence: CDR1 SGHTS, CDR2 YDEGEE. The V and J ends lost 0 bases and 9 bases respectively, with 13 bases between them. The CDR3 totals 14 residues. CDR3 sequence reads: CASSLGPGGSPQHF. The CDR3 nucleotides read TGTGCCAGCAGCTTGGGGCCGGGAGGATCGCCCCAGCATTTT.

The chain carries TRBV20-1 and TRBJ1-2; maybe TRBD1 (6 bases). The CDR3 totals 14 residues. V shed 3 bases and J shed 0 bases, with 11 bases lying between them. The germline CDR1 and CDR2 sequences are DFQATT and SNEGSKA (reference sequence). The CDR3: CSASGQGTNYGYTF. The CDR3 DNA follows: TGCAGTGCTAGTGGTCAGGGGACTAACTATGGCTACACCTTC.

The chain couples TRBV11-2 to TRBJ2-2; D remains unclear. Germline V lookup: CDR1 SGHAT, CDR2 FQNNGV. With 5 bases removed from V and 3 bases from J, the gap between germline ends came to 4 bases. This CDR3 region has 12 residues. Written as DNA, the CDR3 is TGTGCCAGCAGCCCATACACCGGGGAGCTGTTTTTT. It specifies CASSPYTGELFF.

The chain uses TRBV5-1 and TRBJ2-3, with TRBD2 matching 8 bases. The CDR3 sequence is 15 residues long. V lost 3 bases to trimming and J lost 7 bases; unmatched junction nucleotides: 10. Germline CDR1 SGHRS, CDR2 YFSETQ. The CDR3 reads CASSSDRGGTNTQYF. Here the CDR3 DNA reads TGCGCCAGCAGCTCTGACCGGGGGGGAACGAATACGCAGTATTTT.

CDR3 in DNA: TGTGCCAGCAGCCAAGGACAGGGGAGAATCTCTGGAAACACCATATATTTT. Encoded protein: CASSQGQGRISGNTIYF. The chain is built from TRBV7-2 and TRBJ1-3; 9 nucleotides match TRBD1. The germline V gene encodes CDR1 SGHTA and CDR2 FQGNSA. The V gene end was trimmed by 5 bases and the J gene end by 0 bases; junction bases not matched to a gene: 8. The CDR3 contains 17 residues. Full variable domain (outside the CDR3, taken from reference TRBV7-2 and TRBJ1-3): GAGVSQSPSNKVTEKGKDVELRCDPISGHTALYWYRQSLGQGLEFLIYFQGNSAPDKSGLPSDRFSAERTGGSVSTLTIQRTQQEDSAVYLCASSQGQGRISGNTIYFGEGSWLTVV.

With respect to this clone: Other DNA sequences in this specimen translate into the identical CDR3. V and J are TRBV5-1 and TRBJ1-1; no clear D gene. V lost 1 base to trimming and J lost 0 bases, with 4 bases between them. CDR1 is SGHRS, CDR2 YFSETQ, per germline. CDR3 length equals 13 residues. The CDR3 DNA reads as TGCGCCAGCAGCTTGACAGTGAACACTGAAGCTTTCTTT. This gives the protein CASSLTVNTEAFF.

The rearrangement uses TRBV27 and TRBJ1-4; D not certain. In germline, CDR1 is MNHEY, CDR2 SMNVEV (reference sequence). The V and J ends lost 3 bases and 8 bases respectively, with 13 bases between them. CDR3 length equals 14 residues. The CDR3 loop is CASSLRGYGEKLFF. The CDR3 region has the DNA TGTGCCAGCAGTTTGCGCGGATATGGGGAAAAACTGTTTTTT.